Listed here are 32 T cell receptor beta chains from one sample, sequenced in a study of cytomegalovirus exposure and HLA in healthy donors. The PCR used 60 Vbeta and 13 Jbeta primers. Clones were sequenced by immunoSEQ multiplex PCR, and TCRdb holds only the in-frame ones, with some missing. The sample has around 140,000 clones, approximately 78% seen once. The sample taken for sequencing was PBMCs. These receptors were collected from a female donor in good health and CMV-seronegative.

The V gene is TRBV6-1, the J gene TRBJ2-3; 7 nucleotides match TRBD1. The V and J ends lost 4 bases and 4 bases, in that order; junction bases with no gene match: 11. Germline-derived CDR1 and CDR2 are MNHNS and SASEGT. This CDR3 comprises 16 residues. The CDR3 nucleotides read TGTGCCAGCAGTGTTCACAGGGGCGCGGAGGCAGATACGCAGTATTTT. Translation: CASSVHRGAEADTQYF.

This chain connects TRBV28 to TRBJ1-2; no reliable D call. The germline CDR1 and CDR2 sequences are MDHEN and SYDVKM. This CDR3 has 13 amino acids. V lost 5 bases to trimming and J lost 6 bases, with 13 bases between them. CDR3 amino acids: CASSPPYADGYTF. The CDR3 DNA reads TGTGCCAGCAGTCCCCCATACGCAGATGGCTACACCTTC.

The chain couples TRBV2 to TRBJ1-1; D perhaps matches TRBD1 (5 bases). Germline CDR1 reads SNHLY; CDR2 reads FYNNEI. The CDR3 extends over 14 amino acids. The ends were cut back, 0 bases at V and 5 bases at J, with 10 bases in the middle. This CDR3 is CASSEALRGTEAFF. As DNA, the CDR3 is TGTGCCAGCAGTGAAGCGTTAAGGGGTACTGAAGCTTTCTTT.

The DNA for the CDR3 is TGCGCCAGCAGCCCCGGGGACAGGTACTATGGCTACACCTTC. As protein: CASSPGDRYYGYTF. The V call is TRBV5-1, the J call TRBJ1-2, with TRBD1 matching over 8 bases. CDR1 is SGHRS, CDR2 YFSETQ, per germline. Losses at the gene ends were 4 bases for V and 3 bases for J; bases not matched to a gene: 5. The CDR3 has 14 residues.

The gene calls are TRBV27 and TRBJ1-2, with D possibly matching TRBD1 (6 bases). V shed 2 bases and J shed 2 bases, with 12 bases lying between them. CDR3 length: 15 amino acids. The germline V gene has CDR1 MNHEY and CDR2 SMNVEV (reference sequence). CDR3 sequence reads: CASSLGAGANYGYTF. The CDR3, as DNA: TGTGCCAGCAGTTTAGGGGCAGGGGCCAACTATGGCTACACCTTC.

This clone has more than one count but fewer than ten. The V gene is TRBV4-2, the J gene TRBJ2-2; 8 nucleotides agree with TRBD2. V trimming: 1 base; J trimming: 6 bases; junction bases outside the gene matches: 7. Germline values: CDR1 LGHNA, CDR2 YNFKEQ. The CDR3 consists of 16 residues. In DNA, the CDR3 is TGTGCCAGCAGCCAAGGTAGCGGGGTGAGCCCCGGGGAGCTGTTTTTT. This sequence encodes CASSQGSGVSPGELFF.

This chain uses TRBV11-1 with TRBJ2-2, with D unresolved. This CDR3 spans 15 amino acids. Germline V gene lookup returns CDR1 SGHAT and CDR2 FQDESV (reference sequence). Trimming took 5 bases from V and 1 from J, leaving 11 bases between them. The CDR3 here is CASSARNMNTGELFF. CDR3 DNA sequence: TGTGCCAGCAGCGCACGAAACATGAACACCGGGGAGCTGTTTTTT.

The chain carries TRBV28 and TRBJ2-1; D not certain. CDR1 and CDR2 (germline): MDHEN, SYDVKM. This CDR3 is 16 amino acids long. Between the trimmed V and J ends, which lost 3 bases and 5 bases, there was a span of 17 bases. The CDR3 spells CASSFYPWAPHNEQFF. The DNA of the CDR3 is TGTGCCAGCAGTTTCTACCCCTGGGCTCCTCACAATGAGCAGTTCTTC.

This chain uses TRBV4-1 with TRBJ1-6, with a possible D match to TRBD1 (6 bases). There are 16 residues in the CDR3. CDR1 is MGHRA and CDR2 is YSYEKL in the germline V gene. V was shortened by 0 bases and J by 5 bases, with 11 bases between the two germline ends. CDR3 residues: CASSQDRAGDNSPLHF. CDR3 bases: TGCGCCAGCAGCCAAGATCGGGCAGGGGATAATTCACCCCTCCACTTT.

This chain joins TRBV5-8 and TRBJ1-1; perhaps TRBD1 as D (5 bases). V lost 0 bases, J lost 5 bases, and 11 bases lay in between. Germline-derived CDR1 and CDR2 are SGHTS and YDEGEE. The CDR3 spans 14 residues. This CDR3 reads CASSLDSGGTEAFF. The CDR3 bases are TGTGCCAGCAGCTTGGATTCCGGGGGGACTGAAGCTTTCTTT. The variable domain in full, completed from reference TRBV5-8 and TRBJ1-1, reads EAGVTQSPTHLIKTRGQQATLRCSPISGHTSVYWYQQALGLGLQFLLWYDEGEERNRGNFPPRFSGRQFPNYSSELNVNALELEDSALYLCASSLDSGGTEAFFGQGTRLTVV.

The chain joins TRBV7-9 to TRBJ1-2; possibly TRBD1 for D (6 bases). V was trimmed by 4 bases and J by 6 bases, leaving 15 bases between them. CDR1 is SEHNR, CDR2 FQNEAQ, per germline (reference sequence). The CDR3 length is 14 residues. DNA for the CDR3: TGTGCCAGCAGCTCCTCCGGGGGGCTGGATGGCTACACCTTC. It yields the protein CASSSSGGLDGYTF.

The rearrangement links TRBV18 to TRBJ2-3, with D unresolved. From germline, CDR1 is KGHSH and CDR2 LQKENI. The CDR3 is 17 amino acids. V dropped 2 bases and J dropped 3 bases, with 18 bases sitting between them. CDR3 amino acids: CASSPVAIFSVTDTQYF. The CDR3 coding sequence is TGTGCCAGCTCACCAGTGGCAATTTTCAGTGTAACAGATACGCAGTATTTT.

The rearrangement joins TRBV19 to TRBJ2-7, with 7 nucleotides matching TRBD2. The CDR3 runs 14 residues. J was trimmed by 2 bases and V by 9 bases; bases with no gene match: 10. Per germline, CDR1 LNHDA and CDR2 SQIVND (reference sequence). The CDR3 DNA sequence: TGTGCCAGCCCTGGCGGGAGAAACCCCTACGAGCAGTACTTC. Translation: CASPGGRNPYEQYF.

The chain uses TRBV5-5 and TRBJ1-3; D unclear. Looked up from germline, CDR1 is SGHKS and CDR2 is YYEKEE (reference sequence). The CDR3 spans 16 residues. Between the trimmed V and J ends, which lost 2 bases and 0 bases, there was a span of 12 bases. The CDR3 nucleotides read TGTGCCAGCAGCTTTGGGCCTTCCCTCTCTGGAAACACCATATATTTT. Protein product: CASSFGPSLSGNTIYF.

This chain connects TRBV27 to TRBJ2-3; 9 bases are shared with TRBD2. The germline CDR1 and CDR2 sequences are MNHEY and SMNVEV (reference sequence). The J segment lost 3 bases and the V segment lost 2 bases, leaving 6 bases of the junction unmatched. CDR3 length: 16 amino acids. CDR3 residues: CASSLRAGGWTDTQYF. In DNA, the CDR3 is TGTGCCAGCAGTTTAAGGGCGGGAGGGTGGACAGATACGCAGTATTTT.

This clone was detected a few times. The J gene is TRBJ1-4, the V gene TRBV5-4, with 8 bases lining up with TRBD1. The trim removed 2 bases at V and 6 bases at J, leaving 12 bases unmatched. CDR1 is SGHNT, CDR2 YYREEE, per germline (reference sequence). The CDR3 loop spans 17 amino acids. As DNA, the CDR3 is TGTGCCAGCAGCTTTCGCCAGGGGGCTGGAAATGATGAAAAACTGTTTTTT. This sequence encodes CASSFRQGAGNDEKLFF. The whole variable domain, filled in from reference TRBV5-4 and TRBJ1-4, reads ETGVTQSPTHLIKTRGQQVTLRCSSQSGHNTVSWYQQALGQGPQFIFQYYREEENGRGNFPPRFSGLQFPNYSSELNVNALELDDSALYLCASSFRQGAGNDEKLFFGSGTQLSVL.

This chain joins TRBV2 and TRBJ1-1; 8 nucleotides match TRBD1. V trimming: 3 bases; J trimming: 7 bases; junction bases outside the gene matches: 7. The CDR3 extends over 14 amino acids. The germline V gene has CDR1 SNHLY and CDR2 FYNNEI. The CDR3, as DNA: TGTGCCAGCAGTGAGGGCAGGGGGCTTGATGAAGCTTTCTTT. Protein sequence: CASSEGRGLDEAFF.

This chain joins TRBV5-4 and TRBJ2-2; maybe TRBD2 (6 bases). V gave up 0 bases and J gave up 0 bases, with 12 bases separating them. The length of the CDR3 is 17 residues. Per the germline V gene, CDR1 is SGHNT and CDR2 is YYREEE (reference sequence). CDR3 coding DNA: TGTGCCAGCAGCTTGGGCGGGGATCGCGCGAACACCGGGGAGCTGTTTTTT. Translation gives CASSLGGDRANTGELFF.

The gene calls are TRBV30 and TRBJ2-3, with D possibly being TRBD1 (5 bases). V lost 1 base and J 4 bases, leaving 9 bases between the germline ends. Germline CDR1 is GTSNPN and CDR2 is SVGIG (reference sequence). This CDR3 spans 13 amino acids. The CDR3: CAWSGQGPDTQYF. CDR3 sequence (DNA): TGTGCCTGGAGTGGGCAGGGCCCAGATACGCAGTATTTT.

V gene TRBV6-5 combines with J gene TRBJ2-7; TRBD2 agrees at 7 bases. Unmatched junction bases numbered 8, after V lost 6 bases and J lost 3 bases. The CDR3 totals 14 residues. Germline CDR1 and CDR2: MNHEY and SVGAGI. CDR3 sequence reads: CASRSAGRRYEQYF. As DNA, the CDR3 is TGTGCCAGCAGGTCAGCGGGGAGACGCTACGAGCAGTACTTC.

This chain joins TRBV11-2 and TRBJ2-3, with D possibly matching TRBD1 (6 bases). Germline V gene lookup returns CDR1 SGHAT and CDR2 FQNNGV. The CDR3 has 16 amino acids. V was clipped by 0 bases and J by 2 bases, with 12 bases between them. CDR3 nucleotide sequence: TGTGCCAGCAGCTTAGATGGGGGCCAGAACACAGATACGCAGTATTTT. Protein product: CASSLDGGQNTDTQYF. Full variable domain (missing parts from reference TRBV11-2 and TRBJ2-3): EAGVAQSPRYKIIEKRQSVAFWCNPISGHATLYWYQQILGQGPKLLIQFQNNGVVDDSQLPKDRFSAERLKGVDSTLKIQPAKLEDSAVYLCASSLDGGQNTDTQYFGPGTRLTVL.

The genes are TRBV2 and TRBJ2-5; 11 positions agree with TRBD2. The germline V gene has CDR1 SNHLY and CDR2 FYNNEI. V lost 5 bases to trimming and J lost 1 base; unmatched junction nucleotides: 6. The CDR3 spans 16 residues. The CDR3 loop is CASSTRLAGLQETQYF. CDR3 bases: TGTGCCAGCAGTACCAGACTAGCGGGGCTCCAAGAGACCCAGTACTTC. The complete variable domain, with remaining parts taken from reference TRBV2 and TRBJ2-5, reads EPEVTQTPSHQVTQMGQEVILRCVPISNHLYFYWYRQILGQKVEFLVSFYNNEISEKSEIFDDQFSVERPDGSNFTLKIRSTKLEDSAMYFCASSTRLAGLQETQYFGPGTRLLVL.

The CDR3 here is CASSVLGAGGFKYGYTF. The CDR3 nucleotides read TGTGCCAGCAGTGTCTTAGGGGCAGGGGGCTTTAAGTATGGCTACACCTTC. J is TRBJ1-2 and V is TRBV28; TRBD1 matches 8 bases. The V gene's germline CDR1 is MDHEN and CDR2 SYDVKM. V dropped 5 bases and J dropped 5; count of bases not matched to a gene: 16. The CDR3 is 17 residues long.

This clone turned up a few times. The chain links TRBV6-5 to TRBJ1-2, with TRBD1 matching 8 bases. Germline CDR1 MNHEY, CDR2 SVGAGI. Germline trimming cut 5 bases from V and 1 base from J; bases unmatched to any gene: 6. The CDR3 extends over 15 amino acids. CDR3 residues: CASSKPGQVNYGYTF. The CDR3 region has the DNA TGTGCCAGCAGTAAACCGGGACAGGTTAACTATGGCTACACCTTC.

This clone was counted only a few times. V gene TRBV6-1 combines with J gene TRBJ1-5, with D perhaps TRBD1 (6 bases). Germline CDR1 reads MNHNS; CDR2 reads SASEGT. The length of the CDR3 is 14 residues. V was cut by 4 bases and J by 5 bases, with 12 bases left in between. DNA for the CDR3: TGTGCCAGCAGTGCCAGGGGTAAGGATCAGCCCCAGCATTTT. Its protein product is CASSARGKDQPQHF.

In its sample, this clone was seen once. The V gene is TRBV11-2, the J gene TRBJ2-5; D is perhaps TRBD2 (6 bases). This CDR3 has 17 residues. The germline V gene has CDR1 SGHAT and CDR2 FQNNGV. V lost 5 bases and J lost 4, with 23 bases in between. In DNA form, the CDR3 reads TGTGCCAGCAGCCGAACTCCTCGGGGGAGGAGCCGAGAGACCCAGTACTTC. This translates into CASSRTPRGRSRETQYF.

The V and J genes are TRBV28 and TRBJ1-1, with 11 bases that match TRBD1. Germline CDR1 MDHEN, CDR2 SYDVKM. There are 15 residues in the CDR3. V lost 5 bases to trimming and J lost 6 bases; unmatched junction nucleotides: 8. This CDR3 is CASSARDRGSAEAFF. In DNA form, the CDR3 reads TGTGCCAGCAGTGCTCGGGACAGGGGGAGCGCTGAAGCTTTCTTT.

The V and J genes are TRBV28 and TRBJ2-1, with 15 nucleotides matching TRBD2. Germline V gene sequence: CDR1 MDHEN, CDR2 SYDVKM. The J segment lost 8 bases and the V segment lost 6 bases, leaving 8 bases of the junction unmatched. The CDR3 length is 16 residues. The CDR3 loop is CASSPGTSGRLYEQFF. CDR3 nucleotide sequence: TGTGCCAGCAGCCCCGGGACTAGCGGGAGGTTATATGAGCAGTTCTTC. The full variable domain, its missing parts supplied by reference TRBV28 and TRBJ2-1, is DVKVTQSSRYLVKRTGEKVFLECVQDMDHENMFWYRQDPGLGLRLIYFSYDVKMKEKGDIPEGYSVSREKKERFSLILESASTNQTSMYLCASSPGTSGRLYEQFFGPGTRLTVL.

The chain links TRBV27 to TRBJ1-5, with 7 nucleotides matching TRBD1. The germline gives CDR1 MNHEY, CDR2 SMNVEV (reference sequence). J gave up 2 bases and V 5 bases, and 6 bases lay outside the gene matches. The CDR3 has 15 residues. As DNA, the CDR3 is TGTGCCAGCAGTCCCGGGACAGAGGGCAATCAGCCCCAGCATTTT. Encoded protein: CASSPGTEGNQPQHF.

The chain combines TRBV29-1 with TRBJ1-1, with TRBD1 matching over 8 bases. CDR1 is SQVTM, CDR2 ANQGSEA, per germline. This CDR3 is 11 amino acids long. J gave up 7 bases and V 7 bases, and 5 bases lay outside the gene matches. The CDR3: CSDTGGYEAFF. CDR3 DNA sequence: TGCAGCGATACAGGGGGGTATGAAGCTTTCTTT.

The V and J genes are TRBV5-4 and TRBJ2-1; tentatively, D is TRBD2 (6 bases). CDR1 SGHNT and CDR2 YYREEE come from the germline V gene (reference sequence). The CDR3 sequence is 13 residues long. The CDR3 nucleotides are TGTACGACTGATAGCGGATCCTACAATGAGCAGTTCTTC. It is translated as CTTDSGSYNEQFF.

Turning to this clone: The same CDR3 is also encoded by other DNA sequences in this sample. The genes are TRBV9 and TRBJ1-3; TRBD1 aligns across 8 bases. The V gene end was trimmed by 5 bases and the J gene end by 2 bases; junction bases not matched to a gene: 6. Germline values: CDR1 SGDLS, CDR2 YYNGEE. The CDR3 runs to 15 residues. CDR3 residues: CASSYLQGAGNTIYF. CDR3 in DNA: TGTGCCAGCAGTTACTTACAGGGGGCTGGAAACACCATATATTTT.